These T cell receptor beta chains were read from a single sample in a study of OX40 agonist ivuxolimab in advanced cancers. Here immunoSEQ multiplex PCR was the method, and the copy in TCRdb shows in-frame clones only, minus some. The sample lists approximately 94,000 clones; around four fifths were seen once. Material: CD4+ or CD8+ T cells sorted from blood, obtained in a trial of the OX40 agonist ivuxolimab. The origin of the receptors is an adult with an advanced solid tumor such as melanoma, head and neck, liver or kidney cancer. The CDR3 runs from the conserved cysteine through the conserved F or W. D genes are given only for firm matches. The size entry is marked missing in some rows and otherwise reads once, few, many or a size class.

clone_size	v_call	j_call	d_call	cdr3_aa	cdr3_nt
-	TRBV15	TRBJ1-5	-	CATSRPNQGNQPQHF	TGTGCCACCAGCAGACCAAATCAAGGCAATCAGCCCCAGCATTTT
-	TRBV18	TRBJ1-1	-	CASSPHTNTEAFF	TGTGCCAGCTCACCTCACACGAACACTGAAGCTTTCTTT
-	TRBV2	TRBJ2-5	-	CASTLEGVKTQYF	TGTGCCAGCACGCTCGAGGGGGTAAAGACCCAGTACTTC
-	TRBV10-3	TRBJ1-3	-	CAISESGGNTIYF	TGTGCCATCAGTGAGTCCGGGGGAAACACCATATATTTT
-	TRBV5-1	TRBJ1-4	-	CASSPTNGPGEKLFF	TGCGCCAGCAGCCCTACAAACGGGCCGGGAGAGAAACTGTTTTTT
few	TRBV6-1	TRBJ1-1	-	CASRSGETETEAFF	TGTGCCAGCAGGTCAGGGGAGACGGAGACTGAAGCTTTCTTT
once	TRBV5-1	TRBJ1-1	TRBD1	CASSRTGAVGTEAFF	TGCGCCAGCAGCAGGACAGGGGCGGTGGGCACTGAAGCTTTCTTT
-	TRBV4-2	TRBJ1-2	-	CASSQVGGLNYGYTF	TGTGCCAGCAGCCAAGTGGGGGGTTTGAACTATGGCTACACCTTC
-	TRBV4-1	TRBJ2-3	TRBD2	CASSQDQASGGARDTQYF	TGCGCCAGCAGCCAAGATCAGGCTAGCGGGGGGGCAAGAGATACGCAGTATTTT
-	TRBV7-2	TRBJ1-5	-	CASSYGGRVSNQPQHF	TGTGCCAGCAGCTACGGGGGGCGGGTTAGCAATCAGCCCCAGCATTTT
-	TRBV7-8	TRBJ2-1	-	CASSLGDLVAGQFF	TGTGCCAGCAGCTTAGGGGACCTAGTGGCGGGACAGTTCTTC
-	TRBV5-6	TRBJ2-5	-	CASSFISGQETQYF	TGTGCCAGCAGCTTCATTTCCGGGCAAGAGACCCAGTACTTC
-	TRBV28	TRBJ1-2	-	CASSPPADYGYTF	TGTGCCAGCAGCCCCCCTGCTGACTATGGCTACACCTTC
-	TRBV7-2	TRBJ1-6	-	CASSGTGTEVKSLHF	TGTGCCAGCAGCGGAACCGGGACGGAGGTTAAGTCCCTCCACTTT
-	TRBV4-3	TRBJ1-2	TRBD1	CASSQGQGRAGYTF	TGCGCCAGCAGCCAGGGACAGGGGAGGGCTGGCTACACCTTC
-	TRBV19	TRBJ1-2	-	CASSIGFSDGYTF	TGTGCCAGTAGTATAGGTTTCAGTGATGGCTACACCTTC
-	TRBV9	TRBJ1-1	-	CASSPNTALGNTEAFF	TGTGCCAGCAGCCCCAACACCGCGCTAGGGAACACTGAAGCTTTCTTT
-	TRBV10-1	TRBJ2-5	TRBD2	CASNRMTSGEAQETQYF	TGCGCCAGCAACCGGATGACTAGCGGGGAAGCCCAAGAGACCCAGTACTTC
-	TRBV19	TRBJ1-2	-	CASRKGRVTAGYTF	TGTGCCAGTAGAAAGGGACGGGTGACTGCTGGCTACACCTTC
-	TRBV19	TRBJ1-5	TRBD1	CASRGQGGQHF	TGTGCCAGTAGAGGACAGGGAGGCCAGCATTTT
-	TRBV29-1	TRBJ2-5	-	CSVDAVQETQYF	TGCAGCGTTGATGCTGTCCAAGAGACCCAGTACTTC
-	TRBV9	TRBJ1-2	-	CASSVEGHPNYGYTF	TGTGCCAGCAGCGTAGAGGGACACCCTAACTATGGCTACACCTTC
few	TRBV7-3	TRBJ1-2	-	CASSLNGGGNYGYTF	TGTGCCAGCAGCTTAAACGGAGGGGGTAACTATGGCTACACCTTC
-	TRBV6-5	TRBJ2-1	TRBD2	CASRSGGNSYNEQFF	TGTGCCAGCAGGAGCGGGGGGAACTCCTACAATGAGCAGTTCTTC
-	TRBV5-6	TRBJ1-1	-	CASSLELGQVSAEAFF	TGTGCCAGCAGCTTGGAACTGGGGCAGGTTAGCGCTGAAGCTTTCTTT
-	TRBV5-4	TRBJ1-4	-	CASSAWGEKLFF	TGTGCCAGCAGTGCGTGGGGAGAAAAACTGTTTTTT
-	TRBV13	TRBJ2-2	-	CASSFISGTGELFF	TGTGCCAGCAGCTTTATCTCGGGAACCGGGGAGCTGTTTTTT
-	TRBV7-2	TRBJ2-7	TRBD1	CASSLAVDRGRREQYF	TGTGCCAGCAGCTTAGCAGTAGACAGGGGACGCCGCGAGCAGTACTTC
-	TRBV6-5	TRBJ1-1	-	CASSSLFTEAFF	TGTGCCAGCAGTTCCCTATTTACTGAAGCTTTCTTT
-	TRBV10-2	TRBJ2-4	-	CASSESGGRTVDIQYF	TGCGCCAGCAGTGAGTCGGGGGGAAGGACTGTTGACATTCAGTACTTC
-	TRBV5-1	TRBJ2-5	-	CASSSNSAGPQETQYF	TGCGCCAGCAGCAGTAACTCTGCGGGCCCCCAAGAGACCCAGTACTTC
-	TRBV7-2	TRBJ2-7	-	CASMAGLSYEQYF	TGTGCCAGCATGGCAGGGCTCTCCTACGAGCAGTACTTC
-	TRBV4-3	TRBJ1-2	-	CASSQTSDGRRYTF	TGCGCCAGCAGCCAGACATCGGACGGACGGCGTTACACCTTC
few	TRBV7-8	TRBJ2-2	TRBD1	CASLRDRKNTGELFF	TGTGCCAGCCTCCGGGACAGGAAGAACACCGGGGAGCTGTTTTTT
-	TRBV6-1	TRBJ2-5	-	CASSGGGGGETQYF	TGTGCCAGCAGTGGAGGGGGGGGCGGGGAGACCCAGTACTTC
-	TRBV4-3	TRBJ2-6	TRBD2	CASSQRIAGETGANVLTF	TGCGCCAGCAGCCAACGTATAGCGGGGGAGACTGGGGCCAACGTCCTGACTTTC
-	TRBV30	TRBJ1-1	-	CAWSNLPGNTEAFF	TGTGCCTGGTCAAACCTACCGGGGAACACTGAAGCTTTCTTT
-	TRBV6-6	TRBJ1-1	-	CASSYSTTRDTEAFF	TGTGCCAGCAGTTACTCGACCACAAGGGACACTGAAGCTTTCTTT
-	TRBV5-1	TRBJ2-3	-	CASSFNGRGATDTQYF	TGCGCCAGCAGCTTTAATGGTCGGGGGGCAACAGATACGCAGTATTTT
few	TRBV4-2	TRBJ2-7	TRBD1	CASSQGGTGGLRYEQYF	TGTGCCAGCAGCCAAGGAGGGACAGGGGGCTTAAGGTACGAGCAGTACTTC
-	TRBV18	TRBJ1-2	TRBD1	CASSPPGQGVYGYTF	TGTGCCAGCTCACCCCCGGGACAGGGTGTCTATGGCTACACCTTC
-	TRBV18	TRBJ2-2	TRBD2	CASSPPRAGENTGELFF	TGTGCCAGCTCACCGCCTCGAGCGGGGGAGAACACCGGGGAGCTGTTTTTT